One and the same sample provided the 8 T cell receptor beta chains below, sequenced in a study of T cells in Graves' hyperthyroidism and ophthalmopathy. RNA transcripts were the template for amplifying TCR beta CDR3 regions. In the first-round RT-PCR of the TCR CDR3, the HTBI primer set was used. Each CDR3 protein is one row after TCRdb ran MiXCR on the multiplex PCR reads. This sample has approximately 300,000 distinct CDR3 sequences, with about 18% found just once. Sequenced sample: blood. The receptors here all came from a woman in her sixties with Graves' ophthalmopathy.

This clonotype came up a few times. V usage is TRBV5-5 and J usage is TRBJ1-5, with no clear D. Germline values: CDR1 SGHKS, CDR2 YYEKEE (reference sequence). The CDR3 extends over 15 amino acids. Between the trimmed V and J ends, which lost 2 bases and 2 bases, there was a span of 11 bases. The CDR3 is CASSFGVGGNQPQHF. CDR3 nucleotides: TGTGCCAGCAGCTTCGGGGTCGGGGGCAATCAGCCCCAGCATTTT.

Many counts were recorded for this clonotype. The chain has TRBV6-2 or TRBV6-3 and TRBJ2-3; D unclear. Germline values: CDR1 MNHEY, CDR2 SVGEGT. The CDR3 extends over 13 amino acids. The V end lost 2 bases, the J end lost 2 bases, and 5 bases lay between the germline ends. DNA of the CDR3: TGTGCCAGCAGTTACAGCCCCACAGATACGCAGTATTTT. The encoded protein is CASSYSPTDTQYF.

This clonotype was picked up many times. CDR3 region: CASSQDGLGSYEQYF. As DNA, the CDR3 is TGCGCCAGCAGCCAGGACGGGTTGGGCTCCTACGAGCAGTACTTC. The rearrangement joins TRBV4-1 to TRBJ2-7; D gene ambiguous. V shed 3 bases and J shed 0 bases, with 12 bases lying between them. Germline V gene sequence: CDR1 MGHRA, CDR2 YSYEKL. The CDR3 sequence is 15 residues long.

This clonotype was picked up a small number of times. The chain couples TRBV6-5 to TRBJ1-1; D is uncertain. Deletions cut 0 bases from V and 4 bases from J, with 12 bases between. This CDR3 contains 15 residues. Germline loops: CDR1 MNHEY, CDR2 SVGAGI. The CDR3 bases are TGTGCCAGCAGTTACTCGAAGGCGGTGGCCACTGAAGCTTTCTTT. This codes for CASSYSKAVATEAFF.

CDR3 coding DNA: TGTGCCAGCAGCCCCCCCCAGGTGGGTGGAGCGCAGGCGTGGGAGACCCAGTACTTC. Protein: CASSPPQVGGAQAWETQYF. The genes are TRBV7-6 and TRBJ2-5, with D hard to call. The CDR3 is 19 amino acids. V lost 5 bases to trimming and J lost 5 bases, with 30 bases between them. CDR1 is SGHVS and CDR2 is FNYEAQ in the germline V gene.

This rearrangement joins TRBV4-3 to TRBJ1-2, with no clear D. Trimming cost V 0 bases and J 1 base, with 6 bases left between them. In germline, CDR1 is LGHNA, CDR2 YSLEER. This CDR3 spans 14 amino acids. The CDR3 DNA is TGCGCCAGCAGCCAAGAACCCTTTAACTATGGCTACACCTTC. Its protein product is CASSQEPFNYGYTF.

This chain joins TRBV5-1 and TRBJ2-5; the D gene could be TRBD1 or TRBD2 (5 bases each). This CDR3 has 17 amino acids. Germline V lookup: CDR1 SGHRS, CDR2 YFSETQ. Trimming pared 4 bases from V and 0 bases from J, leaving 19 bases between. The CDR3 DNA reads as TGCGCCAGCAGCCGGGCATTGGGACCCAGGTACCAAGAGACCCAGTACTTC. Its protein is CASSRALGPRYQETQYF.

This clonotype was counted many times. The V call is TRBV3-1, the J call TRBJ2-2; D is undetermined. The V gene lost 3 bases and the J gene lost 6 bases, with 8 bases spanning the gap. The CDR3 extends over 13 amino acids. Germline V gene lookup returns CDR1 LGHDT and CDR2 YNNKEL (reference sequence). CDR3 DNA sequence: TGTGCCAGCAGCCACGCGGCGTCCGGGGAGCTGTTTTTT. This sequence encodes CASSHAASGELFF.